This T cell receptor (beta chain) was profiled in a study of neurological immune-mediated disorders (dated by TCRdb to between 2018 and 2021). Study-level background: Among the approximately 34 multiple sclerosis patients, relapsing-remitting MS was present in approximately 31 and secondary progressive MS was present in 3. Using UMI-based sequencing, the study compared peripheral blood TCR-beta repertoires from patients with HTLV-I-associated myelopathy (HAM/TSP), patients with multiple sclerosis, and healthy controls. The roughly 100 TCR-beta libraries covered PBMC samples along with longitudinal samples, technical triplicates, and paired sorted CD4+ and CD8+ T-cell subsets. The cohort comprised roughly 70 subjects: 15 or so HAM/TSP patients, 35 or so multiple sclerosis patients and around 20 healthy controls.

For unsorted PBMC libraries, 2 million PBMCs were used after storage in RNAlater at -80 degrees C until RNA extraction. Multiple sclerosis patients were enrolled in a US clinical protocol evaluating disease progression by magnetic resonance imaging. Peripheral blood underwent Ficoll-Hypaque density gradient centrifugation to isolate PBMCs, which were then cryopreserved in liquid nitrogen. In its sample, this clonotype was seen many times. Its antigen has not been determined. No per-base quality is available; no much larger clone lies one base away. CDR1 and CDR2, looked up from the germline V gene, are SGHRS and YFSETQ. Relative to germline, V is missing 4 bases and J is missing 4 bases, with 3 bases of the junction outside any gene match. Measured from the cysteine to the phenylalanine, the CDR3 is 14 residues long. Only CDR3 DNA is held: 42 bases, read in frame from base 1. cDNA was synthesized by template-switch 5'RACE using a primer carrying a 10-nucleotide random unique molecular identifier by which each TCR transcript was tagged. Each sequencing run produced over 160 million TCR-beta sequences covering 15-18 subjects. The RNeasy kit was used to extract total RNA. The KAPA Real-time Library Amplification kit was used to amplify TCR-beta VDJ regions with primers for the TCR constant region and the 5'RACE anchor. Sample indexes and Illumina adaptors were added in a first PCR, after which library yield was increased in a second PCR. After purification with Ampure beads, the TCR product of roughly 650 bp was size-selected on a 2% E-gel SizeSelection system. Before pooling, library quality was checked on a Bioanalyzer, concentration was measured with Qubit, and libraries were quantified with the Kapa Library Quantification kit. Libraries were sequenced paired-end 2 x 150 bp on an Illumina HiSeq 2500. To increase sequence diversity, about 25-31% phiX was spiked into each library pool. The authors processed their data as follows. The quality-filtered reads were processed with the UMI-based MiGEC pipeline, whose error correction step removed more than 85% of the raw TCR sequences. VDJ genes were aligned to IMGT germline references, and each clonotype was defined by a unique CDR3 amino acid sequence together with V-J genes. Clonal expansion, Shannon diversity and CDR3 relatedness were evaluated with VDJtools (CalcPairwiseDistances, ClusterSamples), while phylogenetic trees were built in CLCbio workbench. Using coefficient-of-variation modelling across technical triplicates, the study counted a clone as expanded if it had at least 8 unique UMIs. Through fastp at Q25 and MiXCR, TCRdb rebuilt clones from the public reads, retaining in-frame beta chains. Rows with a matching CDR3 protein are joined into one entry that keeps the most common DNA and genes. These V and J calls originate from TCRdb's pipeline instead of the authors' own analysis. For this sample the table gives over 60,000 distinct CDR3 sequences, of which around 5.5% were detected only once. The ten largest account for approximately 2.8% of the sample.

Here is what the overall study found, with its caveats: Across subjects, expanded clones never shared an identical CDR3 amino acid sequence, which suggests that the TCR-beta repertoires in every group were private. No clinical or MRI features were associated with the MS cluster, and the authors said that larger cohorts are needed. Phylogenetic analysis grouped repertoires from 18 of 34 MS patients into a cluster of related CDR3 sequences, suggesting a possible repertoire-level signature. TCR clonal expansion was highest in HAM/TSP patients and lowest in MS patients, with MS patients falling below even healthy controls.

The source is a woman in her 30s with multiple sclerosis. The chain links TRBV5-1 with TRBJ2-5; the central 11 bases match TRBD2. The sequenced sample was PBMCs. The CDR3 in this case is CASSLGTSGETQYF. The DNA is TGCGCCAGCAGCCTCGGGACTAGCGGAGAGACCCAGTACTTC.